This T cell receptor (beta chain) was observed in a study of type 1 regulatory T cells (dated by TCRdb to about 2021). Looking at the study overall: An in vitro protocol by which a Tr1-enriched, alloantigen-specific CD4 T cell product named T-allo10 was generated was characterized in the study. T-allo10 was under clinical evaluation in patients with hematological malignancies receiving allogeneic hematopoietic stem cell transplantation.

Broader findings and caveats from the paper: A more restricted TCR repertoire was observed in Tr1 cells than in non-Tr1 cells, and this restriction was interpreted in the study as alloantigen-induced clonal expansion.

Turning to this clonotype: This clone's antigen is unknown. No base quality values were provided; no much bigger clone lies one nucleotide off.

The CDR3 starts with the cysteine, ends with the phenylalanine, and has 14 residues. Kept here is only the CDR3 DNA, which spans 42 bases and is read in frame from base 1. According to the germline V gene, CDR1 reads KGHSH and CDR2 reads LQKENI. Trimming takes 7 bases from V and 5 bases from J, and the germline ends sit 17 bases apart. The listed sequencing device is Illumina MiSeq. TCRdb reworked the public reads: Q25 trimming with fastp, MiXCR clone assembly, productive beta chains retained. Duplicate CDR3 protein sequences are folded into a single record with the most common DNA and genes. The sample has tens of thousands of distinct CDR3 sequences on record, 10% to 15% of them singletons. The ten most abundant clones make up approximately 8% of the sample.

The sample consisted of cultured non-Tr1 T cells, either the whole culture or a sorted T cell fraction (not recorded which). The cell subset or site tag for this specimen amounts to: non-Tr1 population from the T-allo10 product. The receptor was derived from a human donor in good health. This receptor chain uses TRBV18 and TRBJ1-1, and TRBD1 may be the D gene, going by 6 matching bases. Read as DNA, the sequence is TGTGCCAGCTTAACCCGAGGGGGAAATACTGAAGCTTTCTTT. This codes for CASLTRGGNTEAFF.